This T cell receptor beta chain is drawn from a study of tissue T cells after allogeneic stem cell transplantation. The assay was immunoSEQ multiplex PCR, and TCRdb's table has in-frame clones only and misses some. The table shows over 45,000 clones, with 73% occurring only once. With regard to this clone: Its antigen is unknown. The gene symbols are mouse symbols. The observed sequence ends 1 residue before the CDR3 terminus, with the missing tail filled in from the germline J gene.

Findings of the study overall: Few T cell clones were shared across patients, but motif clusters showed tissue-specific shared signatures. This small cohort was clinically heterogeneous, and sampling depth was a limitation.

Trimming removed 0 bases from V and 0 bases from J, with 7 bases in between. The CDR3 contains 15 residues. Germline CDR1 is KGHPV and CDR2 is FQNQEV (reference sequence). Sequenced sample: sorted cells pooled from one or two spleens. The receptor was isolated from a pool of C57BL/6 mice in good health. The chain couples TRBV26 to TRBJ2-4; a weak D match, TRBD2 (6 bases). CDR3 amino acids: CASSLSGLSQNTLYF. The part of the CDR3 DNA that was read is TGTGCCAGCAGTCTGTCGGGACTTAGTCAAAACACCTTGTAC.